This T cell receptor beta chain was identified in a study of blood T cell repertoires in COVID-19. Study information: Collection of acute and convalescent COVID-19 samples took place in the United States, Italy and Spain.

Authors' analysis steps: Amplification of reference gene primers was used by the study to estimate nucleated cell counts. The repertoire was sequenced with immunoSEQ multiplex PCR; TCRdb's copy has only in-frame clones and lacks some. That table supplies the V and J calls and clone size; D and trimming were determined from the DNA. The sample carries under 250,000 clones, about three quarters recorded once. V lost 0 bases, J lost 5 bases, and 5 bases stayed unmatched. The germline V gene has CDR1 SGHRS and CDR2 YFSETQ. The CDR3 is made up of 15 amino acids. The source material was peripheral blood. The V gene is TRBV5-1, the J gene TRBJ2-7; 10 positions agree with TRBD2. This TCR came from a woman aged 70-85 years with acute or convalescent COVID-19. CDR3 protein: CASSLEASGSNEQYF. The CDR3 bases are TGCGCCAGCAGCTTGGAGGCTAGCGGGAGTAACGAGCAGTACTTC.